This record looks at one T cell receptor beta chain sequence and its context. CDR3 length equals 16 residues. Germline V gene data show CDR1 as SEHNR and CDR2 as FQNEAQ (reference sequence). Trimming took 3 bases from V and 3 from J, leaving 17 bases between them. Participant-reported clinical history was the basis for cohort assignment. TCRdb's table, derived via immunoSEQ multiplex PCR, lists solely in-frame clones and lacks some. The sample lists some 210,000 clones; more than 80% were seen once. The entry originates in a study of blood T cell repertoires in COVID-19. Study summary: The United States, Italy and Spain supplied acute and convalescent COVID-19 samples. PBMCs, B-cell-depleted T cells, or T cells were the source of the cDNA or gDNA that made up the material.

The sequence came from a man aged 40-49 years who had recovered from COVID-19. Sequenced input: PBMCs or T cells enriched from blood (not recorded which). The rearrangement uses TRBV7-9 and TRBJ1-2, with a tentative D call TRBD1 (6 bases). The CDR3 bases are TGTGCCAGCAGCTTTCAGACAGGCCTCGCGGACTATGGCTACACCTTC. This translates into CASSFQTGLADYGYTF.